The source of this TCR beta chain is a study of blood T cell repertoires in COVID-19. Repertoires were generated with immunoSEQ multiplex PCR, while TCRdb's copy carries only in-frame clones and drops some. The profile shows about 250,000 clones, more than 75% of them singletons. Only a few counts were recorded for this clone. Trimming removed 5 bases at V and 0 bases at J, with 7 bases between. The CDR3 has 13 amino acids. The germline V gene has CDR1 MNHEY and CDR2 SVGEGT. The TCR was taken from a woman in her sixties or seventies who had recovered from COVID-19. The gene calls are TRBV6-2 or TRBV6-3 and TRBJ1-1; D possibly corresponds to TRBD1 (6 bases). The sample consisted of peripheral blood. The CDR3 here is CASSGQLNTEAFF. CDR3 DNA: TGTGCCAGCAGTGGACAGTTGAACACTGAAGCTTTCTTT.